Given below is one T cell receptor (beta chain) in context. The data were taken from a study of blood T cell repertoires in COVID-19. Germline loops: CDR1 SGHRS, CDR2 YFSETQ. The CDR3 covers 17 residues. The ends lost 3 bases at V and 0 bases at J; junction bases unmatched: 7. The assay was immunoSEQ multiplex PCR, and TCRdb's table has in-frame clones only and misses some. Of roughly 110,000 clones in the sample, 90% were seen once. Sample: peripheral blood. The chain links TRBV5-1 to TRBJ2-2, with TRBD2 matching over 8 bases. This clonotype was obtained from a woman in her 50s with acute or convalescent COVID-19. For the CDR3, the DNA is TGCGCCAGCAGCTCCGCCAGCGGGGGCCCGAACACCGGGGAGCTGTTTTTT. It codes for CASSSASGGPNTGELFF.